The T cell receptor (beta chain) described here comes from a study of T cell clonality in common variable immunodeficiency. Notes on the study in general: CVID subjects shared fewer TCRbeta clones than healthy controls did. TCRbeta clonality was increased in CVID versus healthy controls. Reportedly, TCR beta sequences from common variable immunodeficiency showed fewer deletions and N-nucleotide insertions.

Regarding this clone: What it binds is unknown. The CDR3 is cut off 3 residues early in the read; its end comes from the germline J gene.

Profiling relied on immunoSEQ multiplex PCR, and the TCRdb table lists in-frame clones only, not all of them. The sample contains 55,000 or so clones, none of them singletons. Both groups were predominantly of Caucasian heritage. CDR3 size: 17 residues. V dropped 3 bases and J dropped 3; count of bases not matched to a gene: 7. Per the germline V gene, CDR1 is MGHDK and CDR2 is SYGVNS. The specimen sequenced was peripheral blood mononuclear cells. The TCR sequence derives from a person aged 18-70 years in good health. This chain joins TRBV25-1 and TRBJ2-2; TRBD2 matches 10 bases. The CDR3 loop is CASSELRAGGHTGELFF. The DNA read from the CDR3 is TGTGCCAGCAGTGAGCTACGAGCGGGGGGGCACACCGGGGAG.